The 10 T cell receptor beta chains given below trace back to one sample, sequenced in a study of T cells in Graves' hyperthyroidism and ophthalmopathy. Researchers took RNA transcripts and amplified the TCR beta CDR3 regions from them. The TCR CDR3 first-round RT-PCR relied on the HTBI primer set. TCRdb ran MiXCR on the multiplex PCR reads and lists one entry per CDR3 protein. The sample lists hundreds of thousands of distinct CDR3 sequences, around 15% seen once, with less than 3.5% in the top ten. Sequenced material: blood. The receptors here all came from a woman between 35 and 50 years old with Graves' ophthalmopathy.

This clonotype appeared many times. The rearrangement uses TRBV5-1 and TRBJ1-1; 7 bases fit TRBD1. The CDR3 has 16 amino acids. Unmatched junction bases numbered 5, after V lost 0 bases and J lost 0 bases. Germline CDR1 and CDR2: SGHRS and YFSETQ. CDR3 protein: CASSLGTGFMNTEAFF. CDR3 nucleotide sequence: TGCGCCAGCAGCTTGGGGACAGGATTTATGAACACTGAAGCTTTCTTT.

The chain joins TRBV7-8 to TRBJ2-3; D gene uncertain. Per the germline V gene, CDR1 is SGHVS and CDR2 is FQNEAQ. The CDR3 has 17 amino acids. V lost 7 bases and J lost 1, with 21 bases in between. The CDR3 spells CASNRPPVSRGTDTQYF. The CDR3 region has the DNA TGTGCCAGCAACCGACCTCCCGTCAGCCGGGGCACAGATACGCAGTATTTT.

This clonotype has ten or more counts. The CDR3 coding sequence is TGCAGTGCCCGGACAGGGGGGTACGAGCAGTACTTC. Translation gives CSARTGGYEQYF. The chain couples TRBV20-1 to TRBJ2-7, with 10 bases fitting TRBD1. CDR1 DFQATT and CDR2 SNEGSKA come from the germline V gene (reference sequence). The CDR3 consists of 12 residues. V gave up 6 bases and J gave up 4 bases; unmatched junction bases: 3.

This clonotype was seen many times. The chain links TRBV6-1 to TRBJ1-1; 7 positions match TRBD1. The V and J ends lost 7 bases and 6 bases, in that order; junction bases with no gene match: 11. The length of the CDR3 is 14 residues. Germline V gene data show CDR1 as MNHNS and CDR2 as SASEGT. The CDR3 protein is CASTSKGAGAEAFF. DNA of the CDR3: TGTGCCAGCACCTCGAAGGGGGCTGGCGCTGAAGCTTTCTTT.

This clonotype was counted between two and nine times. In DNA, the CDR3 is TGTGCCAGCAGCAAAGGCACACGGGGCGTTGAGCAGTTCTTC. It yields the protein CASSKGTRGVEQFF. V and J are TRBV12-3 or TRBV12-4 and TRBJ2-1; the D call may be TRBD1 or TRBD2 (5 bases each). The CDR3 runs to 14 residues. The germline V and J ends were trimmed by 6 bases and 9 bases, with 18 bases remaining between them.

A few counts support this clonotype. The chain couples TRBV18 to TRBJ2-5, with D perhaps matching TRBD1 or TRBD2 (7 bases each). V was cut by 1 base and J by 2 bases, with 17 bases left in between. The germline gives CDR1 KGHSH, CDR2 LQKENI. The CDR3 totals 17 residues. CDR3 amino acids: CASSPRLTGTKQETQYF. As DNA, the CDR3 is TGTGCCAGCTCACCACGTTTGACAGGGACTAAGCAAGAGACCCAGTACTTC.

The CDR3 loop is CASSLGATGLFF. The CDR3 DNA sequence: TGTGCCAGCAGTTTGGGGGCAACAGGTTTGTTCTTC. This rearrangement joins TRBV12-3 or TRBV12-4 to TRBJ2-1, with D possibly TRBD1 on 6 matching bases. This CDR3 region has 12 residues. Trimming cost V 3 bases and J 15 bases, with 15 bases left between them.

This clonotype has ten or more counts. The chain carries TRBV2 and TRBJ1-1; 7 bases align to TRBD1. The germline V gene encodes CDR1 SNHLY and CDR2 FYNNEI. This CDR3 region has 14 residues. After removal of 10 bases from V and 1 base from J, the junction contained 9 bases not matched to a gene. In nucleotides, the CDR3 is TGTGCCAACAGACAGGGCTCAACGAACACTGAAGCTTTCTTT. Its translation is CANRQGSTNTEAFF. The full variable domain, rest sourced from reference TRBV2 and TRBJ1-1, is EPEVTQTPSHQVTQMGQEVILRCVPISNHLYFYWYRQILGQKVEFLVSFYNNEISEKSEIFDDQFSVERPDGSNFTLKIRSTKLEDSAMYFCANRQGSTNTEAFFGQGTRLTVV.

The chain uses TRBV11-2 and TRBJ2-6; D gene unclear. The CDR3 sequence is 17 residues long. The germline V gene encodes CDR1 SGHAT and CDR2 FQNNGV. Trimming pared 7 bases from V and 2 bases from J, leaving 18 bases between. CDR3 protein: CASNSSRSGPGANVLTF. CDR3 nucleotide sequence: TGTGCCAGCAACTCCTCTCGCTCAGGCCCTGGGGCCAACGTCCTGACTTTC.

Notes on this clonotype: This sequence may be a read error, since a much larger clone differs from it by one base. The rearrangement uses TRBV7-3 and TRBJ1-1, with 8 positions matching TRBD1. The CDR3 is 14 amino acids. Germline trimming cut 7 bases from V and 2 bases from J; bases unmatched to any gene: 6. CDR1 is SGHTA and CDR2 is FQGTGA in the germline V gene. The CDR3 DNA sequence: TGTGCCAGCACAGGGGGCGCATCTAACACTGAAGCTTTCTTT. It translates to CASTGGASNTEAFF.